The entry that follows covers one T cell receptor (beta chain) sequence. The target antigen is unknown. The data were taken from a study of cytomegalovirus exposure and HLA in healthy donors. Whole-study results and caveats: Generally TCR sequences proved uncommon, though certain public TCRs appeared in numerous donors.

Only in-frame clones appear in the TCRdb table, and some are missing; sequencing was by immunoSEQ multiplex PCR. Of some 120,000 clones listed, roughly 90% are singletons. V lost 4 bases, J lost 3 bases, and 15 bases stayed unmatched. The CDR3 covers 17 residues. In germline, CDR1 is MNHEY, CDR2 SMNVEV (reference sequence). Sequences were obtained from PBMCs. The receptor's source is a man aged 25 to 40 in good health and CMV-seronegative. This rearrangement joins TRBV27 to TRBJ2-7, with 7 bases fitting TRBD1. CDR3 DNA sequence: TGTGCCAGCAGTTCCTCACTCCGGGACAGCGGCCACTACGAGCAGTACTTC. Translation: CASSSSLRDSGHYEQYF.